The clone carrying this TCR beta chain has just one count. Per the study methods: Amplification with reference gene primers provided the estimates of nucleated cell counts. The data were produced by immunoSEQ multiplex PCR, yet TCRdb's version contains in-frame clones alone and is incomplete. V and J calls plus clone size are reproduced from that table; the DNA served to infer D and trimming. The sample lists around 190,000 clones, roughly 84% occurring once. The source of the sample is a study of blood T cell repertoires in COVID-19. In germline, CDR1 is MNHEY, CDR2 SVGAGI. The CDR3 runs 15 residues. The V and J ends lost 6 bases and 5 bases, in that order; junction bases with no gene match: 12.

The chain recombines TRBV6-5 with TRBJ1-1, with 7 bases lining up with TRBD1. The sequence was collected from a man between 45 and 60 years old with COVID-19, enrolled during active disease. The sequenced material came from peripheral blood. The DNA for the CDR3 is TGTGCCAGCAGAGACAACCTTAACAGGGGTACTGAAGCTTTCTTT. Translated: CASRDNLNRGTEAFF.